The T cell receptor (beta chain) under discussion was sequenced for a study of blood T cell repertoires in COVID-19. On the study more broadly: The samples span acute and convalescent COVID-19 from the United States, Italy and Spain. T cells, B-cell-depleted T cells, or PBMCs provided the cDNA or gDNA that served as material.

This CDR3 contains 15 residues. V was pared by 5 bases and J by 1 base, with 8 bases of the junction left unmatched. The germline V gene has CDR1 SGHRS and CDR2 YFSETQ. Original handling: Reference gene primer amplification gave nucleated cell count estimates. Here immunoSEQ multiplex PCR was the method, and the copy in TCRdb shows in-frame clones only, minus some. V, J and clone size were drawn from that table, and D and trimming were deduced from the DNA. This sample has 250,000 to 350,000 clones; 86% occur once, and the top ten carry about 3%. This receptor was obtained from a woman between 25 and 40 years old with active or convalescent COVID-19. Sequenced: peripheral blood. V usage is TRBV5-1 and J usage is TRBJ1-1; 7 bases fit TRBD1. The CDR3 bases are TGCGCCAGCAGGCCCGCCGGGACAGCGAACACTGAAGCTTTCTTT. Its protein product is CASRPAGTANTEAFF.